This T cell receptor (beta chain) was retrieved from a study of T cell responses to AZD1222 COVID-19 vaccine. The table came from immunoSEQ multiplex PCR; TCRdb's copy has only in-frame clones and leaves some out. The repertoire holds fewer than 110,000 clones, with around nine tenths as singletons. The CDR3 extends over 13 amino acids. V was cut by 4 bases and J by 5 bases, with 9 bases left in between. Germline values: CDR1 LGHNA, CDR2 YSLEER. The sample was peripheral blood, taken on day 0 of AZD1222 vaccination. This chain uses TRBV4-3 with TRBJ1-5; D is ambiguous. The source of this sequence is an adult in good health. Written as DNA, the CDR3 is TGCGCCAGCAGCCCGCTGATCTATCAGCCCCAGCATTTT. It yields the protein CASSPLIYQPQHF.